This T cell receptor (beta chain) was documented in a study of identical twins. Comment on this clonotype: Antigen: not known.

Study results and limitations: Insertions ran lower in abundant cord blood beta clonotypes, though not in memory repertoires. Low generation-probability sequences were in excess among twin-shared out-of-frame alpha sequences.

All donors were healthy, and all were Caucasian. TCRdb called the 5' RACE reads again in MiXCR, with one record for every CDR3 protein. The table has about 690,000 distinct CDR3 sequences, around 20% seen once; the top ten hold 4% to 5.5%. This sample was shared with a second study, whose subject was T cells expressing NK-cell markers.

The sample comprised PBMCs. The sequence was collected from a woman aged 18-29 years in good health.

DNA of the CDR3: TGCGCCAGCAGAGACAGGGCGGATGACGGCTACACCTTC. Its protein product is CASRDRADDGYTF. This rearrangement joins TRBV5-1 to TRBJ1-2; 7 nucleotides align to TRBD1. Germline V CDR1 and CDR2: SGHRS, YFSETQ. With 5 bases clipped from V and 8 bases from J, the junction kept 9 bases outside the gene matches. This CDR3 is 13 amino acids long.